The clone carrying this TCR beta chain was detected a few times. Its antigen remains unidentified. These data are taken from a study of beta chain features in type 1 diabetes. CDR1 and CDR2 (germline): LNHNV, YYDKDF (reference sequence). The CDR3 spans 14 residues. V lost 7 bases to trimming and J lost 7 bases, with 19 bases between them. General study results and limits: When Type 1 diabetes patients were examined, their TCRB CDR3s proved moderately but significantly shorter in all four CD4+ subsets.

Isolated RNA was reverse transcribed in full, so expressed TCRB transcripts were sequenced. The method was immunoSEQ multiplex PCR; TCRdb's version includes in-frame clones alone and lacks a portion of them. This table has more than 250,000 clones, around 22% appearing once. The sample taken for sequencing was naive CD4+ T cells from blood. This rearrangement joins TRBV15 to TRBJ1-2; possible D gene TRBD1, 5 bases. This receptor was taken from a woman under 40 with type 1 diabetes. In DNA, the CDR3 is TGTGCCACCACCGCACGACAGTCCCAGGCTGGCTACACCTTC. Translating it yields CATTARQSQAGYTF.